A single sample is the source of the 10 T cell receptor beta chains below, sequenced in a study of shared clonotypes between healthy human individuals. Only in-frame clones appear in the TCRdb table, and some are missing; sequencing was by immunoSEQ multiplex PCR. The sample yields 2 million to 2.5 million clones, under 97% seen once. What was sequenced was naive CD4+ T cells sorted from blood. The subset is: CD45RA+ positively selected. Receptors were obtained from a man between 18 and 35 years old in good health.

DNA for the CDR3: TGTGCCAGCAGCCCGCAGGACAGAAACTCCTACGAGCAGTACTTC. Its translation: CASSPQDRNSYEQYF. The J gene is TRBJ2-7, the V gene TRBV5-5; D possibly corresponds to TRBD1 (6 bases). Trimming shortened V by 4 bases and J by 0 bases, and 14 bases separated the two germline ends. Germline lookup yields CDR1 SGHKS and CDR2 YYEKEE (reference sequence). The CDR3 runs 15 residues.

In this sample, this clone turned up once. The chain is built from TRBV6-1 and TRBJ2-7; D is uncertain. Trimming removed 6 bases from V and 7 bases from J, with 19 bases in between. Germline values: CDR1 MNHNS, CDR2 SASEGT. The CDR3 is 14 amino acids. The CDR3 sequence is CASRTAPFMREQYF. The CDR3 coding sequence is TGTGCCAGCAGAACAGCACCATTTATGAGGGAGCAGTACTTC.

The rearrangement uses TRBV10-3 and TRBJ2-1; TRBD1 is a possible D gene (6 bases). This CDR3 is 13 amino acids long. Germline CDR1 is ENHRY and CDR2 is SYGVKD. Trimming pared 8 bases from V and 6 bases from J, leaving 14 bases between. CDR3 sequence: CAIGAGDRNEQFF. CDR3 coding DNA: TGTGCCATCGGGGCAGGGGACCGCAATGAGCAGTTCTTC.

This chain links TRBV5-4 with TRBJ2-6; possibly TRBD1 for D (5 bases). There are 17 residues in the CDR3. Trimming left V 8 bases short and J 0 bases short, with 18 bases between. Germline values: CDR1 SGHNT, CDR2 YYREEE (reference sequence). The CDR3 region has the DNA TGTGCCAGGAGATTGCAGGGTTTAATCTCTGGGGCCAACGTCCTGACTTTC. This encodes CARRLQGLISGANVLTF.

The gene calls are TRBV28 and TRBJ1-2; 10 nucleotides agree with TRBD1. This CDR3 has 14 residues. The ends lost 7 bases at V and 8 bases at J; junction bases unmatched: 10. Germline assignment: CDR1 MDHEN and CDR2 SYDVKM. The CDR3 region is CASTTDRGLGGYTF. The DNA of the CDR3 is TGTGCCAGCACTACCGACAGGGGGCTCGGCGGCTACACCTTC.

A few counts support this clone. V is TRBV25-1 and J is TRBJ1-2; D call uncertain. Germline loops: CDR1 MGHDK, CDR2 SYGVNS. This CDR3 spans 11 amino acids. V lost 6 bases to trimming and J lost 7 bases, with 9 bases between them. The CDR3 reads CASSSRRGYTF. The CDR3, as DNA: TGTGCCAGCAGCAGCCGGCGTGGCTACACCTTC.

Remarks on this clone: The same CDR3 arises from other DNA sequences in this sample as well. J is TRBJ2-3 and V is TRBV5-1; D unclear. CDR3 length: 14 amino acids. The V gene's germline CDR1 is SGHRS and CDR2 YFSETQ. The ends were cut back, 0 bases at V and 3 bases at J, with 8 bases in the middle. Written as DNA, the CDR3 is TGCGCCAGCAGCTTGGTTGGCGCAACAGATACGCAGTATTTT. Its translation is CASSLVGATDTQYF. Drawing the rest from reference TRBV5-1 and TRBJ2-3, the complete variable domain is KAGVTQTPRYLIKTRGQQVTLSCSPISGHRSVSWYQQTPGQGLQFLFEYFSETQRNKGNFPGRFSGRQFSNSRSEMNVSTLELGDSALYLCASSLVGATDTQYFGPGTRLTVL.

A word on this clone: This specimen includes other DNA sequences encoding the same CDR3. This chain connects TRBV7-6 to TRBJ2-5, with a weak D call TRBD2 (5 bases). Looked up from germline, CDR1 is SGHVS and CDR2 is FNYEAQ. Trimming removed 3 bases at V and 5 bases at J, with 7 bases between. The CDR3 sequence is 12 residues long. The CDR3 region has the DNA TGTGCCAGCAGCTTTTCGGGGGAGACCCAGTACTTC. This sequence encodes CASSFSGETQYF.

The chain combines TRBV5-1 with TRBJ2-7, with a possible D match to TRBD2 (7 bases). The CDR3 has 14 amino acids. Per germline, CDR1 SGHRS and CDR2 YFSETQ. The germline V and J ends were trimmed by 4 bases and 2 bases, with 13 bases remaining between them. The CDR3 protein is CASSPAGAAYEQYF. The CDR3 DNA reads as TGCGCCAGCAGCCCCGCGGGGGCCGCCTACGAGCAGTACTTC.

CDR3 DNA: TGTGCCTGGAGTGTAGGTACCACCCTGGGACAACTGTTTTTT. Its translation: CAWSVGTTLGQLFF. The chain employs TRBV30 and TRBJ1-4, with D maybe TRBD1 (5 bases). Germline V gene lookup returns CDR1 GTSNPN and CDR2 SVGIG (reference sequence). V lost 0 bases and J 12 bases, leaving 17 bases between the germline ends. The CDR3 contains 14 residues.